This TCR beta chain was retrieved from a study of shared clonotypes between healthy human individuals (dated by TCRdb to 2019 to 2021). About the study as a whole: The cohort comprised a couple of women and a few men aged 18 to 49 years. Blood TCR repertoires of roughly five healthy adults were deeply sequenced to estimate repertoire size and the extent of clonotype sharing between individuals. To increase sequencing depth and limit assay-specific biases, different laboratories used diverse techniques to prepare libraries and sequence TCR repertoires. For each donor, CD4 naive and CD4 memory were each run on three plates, CD8 naive on two plates, and CD8 memory on one plate. Each donor's leukapheresis produced roughly between roughly 0.85 and 9 billion PBMCs. Results and caveats for the whole study, not just this receptor: Sampling was restricted to blood, and TCR repertoires in tissues likely differ from the TCR repertoires found in blood. Compared with non-shared clonotypes, clonotypes shared by all four sorted-subset donors had higher generation probabilities. Because the study included a small number of donors, the genetic and exposure-history diversity represented was limited. Naive subsets generally had larger estimated clonotype richness than memory subsets did. Incomplete sequencing was indicated by rarefaction of sorted-subset datasets, despite the large sequencing depth. Across a few donors, roughly 5.1% of naive CD4, 3.5% of naive CD8, approximately 2.5% of memory CD4, and roughly 0.4% of memory CD8 clonotypes were shared. Pairwise subsampling indicated that sequencing depth was expected to affect the degree of clonotype sharing among donors.

V loses 3 bases, J loses 4 bases, and the germline ends lie 10 bases apart. The germline V gene specifies SGHTA as CDR1 and FQGNSA as CDR2. The CDR3 numbers 15 residues from cysteine through phenylalanine. Kept here is only the CDR3 DNA, which spans 45 bases and is read in frame from base 1. Using the deep immunoSEQ assay, multiplex PCR amplified TCR CDR3 regions from genomic DNA. For each cell subset, the extracted genomic DNA was distributed evenly across all wells of several immunoSEQ 96-well plates, and each plate served as one replicate. For sorted subsets, each replicate PCR was loaded with about 0.2 ug genomic DNA, equivalent to roughly 30,000 T cell genomes. The purified libraries were quantified using a Qubit 3.0 fluorometer, sized with a Bioanalyzer 2100, and then quantified again using the KAPA Library Quantification kit. Every immunoSEQ 96-well plate was sequenced on a separate single-read 150-cycle Illumina NextSeq 550 flow cell. Concerning the study's data processing: Because only junctional sequences without quality scores were contained in the immunoSEQ output, filtering matching that applied to full-length reads could not be performed. To assign V/J genes and CDR3, sequences were annotated using PyIR, a Python wrapper for IgBLAST v1.9, with IMGT germline references. Reads with weak V/J assignments (E-value above 1e-6), missing CDR3, stop codons, out-of-frame junctions, or ambiguous translated residues were removed. V3J clonotypes were defined as sequences sharing the same inferred V gene, J gene, and CDR3 amino acid sequence. The percentage overlap between two repertoires was calculated by dividing the number of shared unique clonotypes by the size of the smaller repertoire. Three approaches were used to assess repertoire richness: RTK rarefaction, the Chao1 estimator, and Recon v2.1 estimates of unobserved clonotypes. Generation probabilities for all TCRbeta clonotypes obtained by the gDNA method from a handful of donors were computed using OLGA. The source is immuneACCESS, and TCRdb retained only in-frame sequences with V and J called. Part of the clones is not carried over; for the studies checked, unresolved V genes explain less than half of this, and the remainder is unexplained. V and J calls and clone size are those listed in that table; D and trimming were worked out from the DNA. Counted in this sample were roughly 2.6 million clones; roughly 92% of them appeared once. Under 0.15% of the sample goes to the ten largest clones.

A word on this clone: Its antigen is unknown. No clone much larger than this one lies a single base away; base qualities are absent.

The donors were healthy, HIV-negative adults who had no recently reported acute infections or vaccinations. Every donor was a Caucasian adult living in Nashville, Tennessee, USA. CD4+ T cells were enriched by magnetic negative selection; naive cells were then positively selected on CD45RA, and the negative fraction formed the memory subset. Blood was collected by leukapheresis, and PBMCs were isolated by Ficoll-Histopaque density gradient centrifugation and then cryopreserved in liquid nitrogen vapor phase. Analytical flow cytometry was used to check the purity and quantity of every magnetically sorted T cell population. Each sorted fraction had its genomic DNA isolated and then quantified by UV absorbance on a Nanodrop 2000c.

This sequence uses TRBV7-2 and TRBJ1-6; the D gene identity is not certain. This TCR derives from a man aged 18 to 35 in good health. Sequenced: naive CD4+ T cells sorted from blood. Reading the label with the study, this specimen's cell subset or site is: CD45RA+ positively selected. The DNA is as follows: TGTGCCAGCAGCTTCAGGAAGGTTTATAATTCACCCCTCCACTTT. This yields the protein CASSFRKVYNSPLHF. Extended through the reference TRBV7-2 and TRBJ1-6 proteins, this CDR3 yields the full variable domain: GAGVSQSPSNKVTEKGKDVELRCDPISGHTALYWYRQSLGQGLEFLIYFQGNSAPDKSGLPSDRFSAERTGGSVSTLTIQRTQQEDSAVYLCASSFRKVYNSPLHFGNGTRLTVT.